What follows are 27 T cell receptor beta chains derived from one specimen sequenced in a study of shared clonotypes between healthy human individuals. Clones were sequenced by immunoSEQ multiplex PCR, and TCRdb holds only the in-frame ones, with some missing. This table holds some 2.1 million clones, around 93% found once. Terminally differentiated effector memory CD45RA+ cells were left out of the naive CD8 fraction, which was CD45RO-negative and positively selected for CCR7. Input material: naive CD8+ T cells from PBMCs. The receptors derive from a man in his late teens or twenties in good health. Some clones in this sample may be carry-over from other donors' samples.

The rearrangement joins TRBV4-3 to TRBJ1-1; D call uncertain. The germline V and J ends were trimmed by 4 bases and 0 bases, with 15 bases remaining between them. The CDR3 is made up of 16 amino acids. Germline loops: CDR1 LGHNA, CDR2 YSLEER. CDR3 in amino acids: CASSPSVGRMNTEAFF. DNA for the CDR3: TGCGCCAGCAGCCCGTCCGTTGGGCGGATGAACACTGAAGCTTTCTTT.

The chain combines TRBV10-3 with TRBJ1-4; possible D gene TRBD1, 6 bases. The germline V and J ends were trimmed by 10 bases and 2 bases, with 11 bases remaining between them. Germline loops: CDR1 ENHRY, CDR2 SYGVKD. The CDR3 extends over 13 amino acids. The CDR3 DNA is TGTGCCACCTCCCAGGGGACTAATGAAAAACTGTTTTTT. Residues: CATSQGTNEKLFF.

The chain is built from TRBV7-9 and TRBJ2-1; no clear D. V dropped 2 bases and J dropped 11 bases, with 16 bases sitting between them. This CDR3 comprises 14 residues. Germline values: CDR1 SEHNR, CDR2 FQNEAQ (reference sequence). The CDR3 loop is CASSLSGPDIQQFF. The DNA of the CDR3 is TGTGCCAGCAGCTTATCTGGGCCCGACATTCAGCAGTTCTTC.

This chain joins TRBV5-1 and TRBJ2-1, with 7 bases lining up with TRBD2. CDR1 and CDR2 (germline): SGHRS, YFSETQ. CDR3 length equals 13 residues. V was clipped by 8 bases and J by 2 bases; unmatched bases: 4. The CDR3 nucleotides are TGCGCCAGTAGCGGGTCTACCTACAATGAGCAGTTCTTC. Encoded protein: CASSGSTYNEQFF.

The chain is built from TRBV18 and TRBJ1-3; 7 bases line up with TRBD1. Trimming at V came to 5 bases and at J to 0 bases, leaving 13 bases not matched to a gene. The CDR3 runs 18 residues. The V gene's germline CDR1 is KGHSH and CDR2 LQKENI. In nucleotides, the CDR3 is TGTGCCAGCTCAACCGGGACAGTCTCCTTTTACTCTGGAAACACCATATATTTT. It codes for CASSTGTVSFYSGNTIYF.

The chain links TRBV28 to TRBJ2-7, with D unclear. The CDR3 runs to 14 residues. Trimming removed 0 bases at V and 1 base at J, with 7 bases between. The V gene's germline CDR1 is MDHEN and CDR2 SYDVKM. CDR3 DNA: TGTGCCAGCAGTTTATGGCGCGAATCCTACGAGCAGTACTTC. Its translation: CASSLWRESYEQYF.

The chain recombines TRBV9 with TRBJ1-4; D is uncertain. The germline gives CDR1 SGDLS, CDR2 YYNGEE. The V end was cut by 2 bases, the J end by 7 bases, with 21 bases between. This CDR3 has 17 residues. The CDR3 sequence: CASSVNSDPRGGEKLFF. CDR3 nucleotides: TGTGCCAGCAGCGTTAACAGTGATCCTCGCGGTGGTGAAAAACTGTTTTTT.

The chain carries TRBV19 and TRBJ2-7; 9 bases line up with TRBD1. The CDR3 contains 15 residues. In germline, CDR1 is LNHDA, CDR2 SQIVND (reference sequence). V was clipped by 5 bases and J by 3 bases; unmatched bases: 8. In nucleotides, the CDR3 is TGTGCCAGTAGTGCTCCCGGGACAGGGATCTACGAGCAGTACTTC. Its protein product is CASSAPGTGIYEQYF.

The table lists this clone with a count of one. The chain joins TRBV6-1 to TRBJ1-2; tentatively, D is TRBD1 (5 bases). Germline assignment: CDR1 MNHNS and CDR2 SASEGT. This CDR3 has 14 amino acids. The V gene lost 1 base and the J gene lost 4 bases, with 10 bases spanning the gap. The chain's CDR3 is CASSEVGAIYGYTF. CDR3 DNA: TGTGCCAGCAGTGAAGTAGGGGCCATCTATGGCTACACCTTC.

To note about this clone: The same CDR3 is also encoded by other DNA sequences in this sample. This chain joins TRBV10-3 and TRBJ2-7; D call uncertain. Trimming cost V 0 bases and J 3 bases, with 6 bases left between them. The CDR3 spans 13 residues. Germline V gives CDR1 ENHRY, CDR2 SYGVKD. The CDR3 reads CAISESGSYEQYF. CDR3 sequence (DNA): TGTGCCATCAGTGAGTCTGGCAGCTACGAGCAGTACTTC.

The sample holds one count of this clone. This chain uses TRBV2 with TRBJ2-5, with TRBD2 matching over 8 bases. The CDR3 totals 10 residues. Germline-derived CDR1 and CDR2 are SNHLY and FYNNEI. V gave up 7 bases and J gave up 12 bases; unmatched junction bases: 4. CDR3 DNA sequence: TGTGCCAGCATTGGACTAGCCGAGTACTTC. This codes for CASIGLAEYF. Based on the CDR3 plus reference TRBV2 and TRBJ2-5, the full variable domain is EPEVTQTPSHQVTQMGQEVILRCVPISNHLYFYWYRQILGQKVEFLVSFYNNEISEKSEIFDDQFSVERPDGSNFTLKIRSTKLEDSAMYFCASIGLAEYFGPGTRLLVL.

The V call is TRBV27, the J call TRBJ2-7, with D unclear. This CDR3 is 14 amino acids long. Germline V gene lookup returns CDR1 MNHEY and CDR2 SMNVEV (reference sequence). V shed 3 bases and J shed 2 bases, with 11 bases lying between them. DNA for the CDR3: TGTGCCAGCAGTTTTGGAGCGCTCGCCTACGAGCAGTACTTC. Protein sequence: CASSFGALAYEQYF.

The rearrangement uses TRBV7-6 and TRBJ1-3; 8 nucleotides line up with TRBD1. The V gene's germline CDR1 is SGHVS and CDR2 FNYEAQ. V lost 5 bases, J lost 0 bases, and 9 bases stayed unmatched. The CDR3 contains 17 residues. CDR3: CASSRDRGQISGNTIYF. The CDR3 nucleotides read TGTGCCAGCAGCCGCGACAGGGGACAGATCTCTGGAAACACCATATATTTT.

In nucleotides, the CDR3 is TGTGCCAGCAGGCCTCCCCGGGAGACGAACACTGAAGCTTTCTTT. Translating it yields CASRPPRETNTEAFF. The chain carries TRBV28 and TRBJ1-1; D not resolved. CDR3 length equals 15 residues. V lost 6 bases and J 1 base, leaving 15 bases between the germline ends. CDR1 and CDR2 from the germline V gene are MDHEN and SYDVKM.

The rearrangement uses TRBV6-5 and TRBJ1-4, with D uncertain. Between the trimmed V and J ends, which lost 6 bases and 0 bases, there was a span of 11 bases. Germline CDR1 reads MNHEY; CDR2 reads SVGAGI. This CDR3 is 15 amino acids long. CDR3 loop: CASRLSGPTNEKLFF. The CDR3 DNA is TGTGCCAGCAGACTCTCCGGGCCAACTAATGAAAAACTGTTTTTT.

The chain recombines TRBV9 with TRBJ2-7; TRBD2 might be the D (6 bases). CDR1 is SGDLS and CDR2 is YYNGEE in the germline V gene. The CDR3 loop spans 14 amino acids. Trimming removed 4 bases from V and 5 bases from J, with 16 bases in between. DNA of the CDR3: TGTGCCAGCAGCCTATTGGGGACTTCCGACGAGCAGTACTTC. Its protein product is CASSLLGTSDEQYF.

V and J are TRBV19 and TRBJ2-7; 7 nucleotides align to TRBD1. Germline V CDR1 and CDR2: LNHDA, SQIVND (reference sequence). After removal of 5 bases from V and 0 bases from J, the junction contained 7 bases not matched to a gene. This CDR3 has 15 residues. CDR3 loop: CASSPGQSSSYEQYF. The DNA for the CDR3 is TGTGCCAGTAGTCCGGGACAGTCGTCCTCCTACGAGCAGTACTTC.

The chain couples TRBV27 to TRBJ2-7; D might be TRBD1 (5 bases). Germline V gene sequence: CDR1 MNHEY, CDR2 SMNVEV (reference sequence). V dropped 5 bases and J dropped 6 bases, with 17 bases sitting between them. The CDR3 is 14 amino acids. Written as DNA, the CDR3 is TGTGCCAGCAGTACAGACAGCTTCGTCGCCGAGCAGTACTTC. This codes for CASSTDSFVAEQYF.

CDR3 sequence: CASSYGRTTYEQYF. CDR3 coding DNA: TGTGCCAGCAGTTATGGCAGGACTACCTACGAGCAGTACTTC. This chain uses TRBV6-5 with TRBJ2-7; the D gene is possibly TRBD2 (6 bases). Germline CDR1 is MNHEY and CDR2 is SVGAGI. The CDR3 consists of 14 residues. Trimming pared 3 bases from V and 2 bases from J, leaving 11 bases between.

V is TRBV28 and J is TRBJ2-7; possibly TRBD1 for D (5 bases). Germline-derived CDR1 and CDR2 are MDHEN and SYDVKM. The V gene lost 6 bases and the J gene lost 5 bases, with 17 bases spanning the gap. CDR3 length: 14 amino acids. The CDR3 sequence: CASRDAGSGDEQYF. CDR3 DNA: TGTGCCAGCAGGGACGCAGGGTCTGGTGACGAGCAGTACTTC.

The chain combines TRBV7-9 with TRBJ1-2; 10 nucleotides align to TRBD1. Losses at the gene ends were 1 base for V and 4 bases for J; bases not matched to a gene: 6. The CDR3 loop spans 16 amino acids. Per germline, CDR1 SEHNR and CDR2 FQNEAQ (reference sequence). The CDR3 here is CASSLGRTGGGYGYTF. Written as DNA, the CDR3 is TGTGCCAGCAGCTTAGGGCGGACAGGGGGAGGCTATGGCTACACCTTC.

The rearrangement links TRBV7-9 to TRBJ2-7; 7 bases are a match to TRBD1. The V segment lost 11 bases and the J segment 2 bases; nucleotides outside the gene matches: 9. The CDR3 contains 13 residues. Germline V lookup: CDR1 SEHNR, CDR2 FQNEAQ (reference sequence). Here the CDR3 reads CAYGDRPTYEQYF. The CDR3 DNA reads TGTGCCTATGGGGACAGACCTACCTACGAGCAGTACTTC.

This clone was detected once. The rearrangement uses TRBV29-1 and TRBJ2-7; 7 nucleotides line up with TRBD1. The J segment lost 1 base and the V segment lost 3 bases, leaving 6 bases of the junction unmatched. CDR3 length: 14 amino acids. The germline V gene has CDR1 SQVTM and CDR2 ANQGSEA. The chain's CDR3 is CSVEETGPSYEQYF. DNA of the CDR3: TGCAGCGTTGAGGAGACAGGGCCTTCCTACGAGCAGTACTTC.

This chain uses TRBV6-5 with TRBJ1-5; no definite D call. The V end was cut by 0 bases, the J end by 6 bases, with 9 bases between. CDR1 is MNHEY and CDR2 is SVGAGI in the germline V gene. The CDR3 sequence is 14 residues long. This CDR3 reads CASSYSGISQPQHF. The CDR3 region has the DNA TGTGCCAGCAGTTACTCAGGGATCAGTCAGCCCCAGCATTTT.

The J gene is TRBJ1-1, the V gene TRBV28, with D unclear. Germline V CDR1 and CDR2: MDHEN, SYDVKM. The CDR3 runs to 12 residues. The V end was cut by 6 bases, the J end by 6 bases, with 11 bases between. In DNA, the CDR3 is TGTGCCAGCAGCCCGGTGAGGGCTGAAGCTTTCTTT. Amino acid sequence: CASSPVRAEAFF. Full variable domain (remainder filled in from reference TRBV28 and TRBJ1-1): DVKVTQSSRYLVKRTGEKVFLECVQDMDHENMFWYRQDPGLGLRLIYFSYDVKMKEKGDIPEGYSVSREKKERFSLILESASTNQTSMYLCASSPVRAEAFFGQGTRLTVV.

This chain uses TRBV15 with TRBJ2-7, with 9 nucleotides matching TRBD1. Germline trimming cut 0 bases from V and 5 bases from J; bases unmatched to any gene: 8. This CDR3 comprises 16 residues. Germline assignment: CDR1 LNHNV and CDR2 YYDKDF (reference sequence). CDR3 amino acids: CATSRDPGTGMNEQYF. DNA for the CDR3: TGTGCCACCAGCAGAGACCCCGGGACAGGGATGAACGAGCAGTACTTC.

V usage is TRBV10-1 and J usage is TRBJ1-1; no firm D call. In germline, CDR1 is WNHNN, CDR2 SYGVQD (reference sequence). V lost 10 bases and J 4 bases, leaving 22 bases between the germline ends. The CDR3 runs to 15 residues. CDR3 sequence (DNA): TGCGCCATCCCGGTATTTGAGGTTGGCGGCACTGAAGCTTTCTTT. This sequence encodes CAIPVFEVGGTEAFF.